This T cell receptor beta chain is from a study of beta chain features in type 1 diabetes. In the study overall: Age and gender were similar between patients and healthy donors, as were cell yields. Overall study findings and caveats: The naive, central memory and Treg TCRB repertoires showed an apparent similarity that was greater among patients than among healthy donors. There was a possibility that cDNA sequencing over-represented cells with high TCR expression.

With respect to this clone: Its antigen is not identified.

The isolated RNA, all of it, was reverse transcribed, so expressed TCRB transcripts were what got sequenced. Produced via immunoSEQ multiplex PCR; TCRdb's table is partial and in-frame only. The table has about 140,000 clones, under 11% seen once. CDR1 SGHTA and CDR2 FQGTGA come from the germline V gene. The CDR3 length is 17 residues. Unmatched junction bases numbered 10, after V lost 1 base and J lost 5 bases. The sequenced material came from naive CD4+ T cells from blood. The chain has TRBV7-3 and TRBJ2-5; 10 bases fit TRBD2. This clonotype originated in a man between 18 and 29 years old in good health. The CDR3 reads CASSLIGRLAGVETQYF. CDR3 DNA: TGTGCCAGCAGCTTAATCGGGCGGCTAGCGGGGGTGGAGACCCAGTACTTC. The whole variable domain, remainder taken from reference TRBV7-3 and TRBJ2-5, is GAGVSQTPSNKVTEKGKYVELRCDPISGHTALYWYRQSLGQGPEFLIYFQGTGAADDSGLPNDRFFAVRPEGSVSTLKIQRTERGDSAVYLCASSLIGRLAGVETQYFGPGTRLLVL.